Listed here are 31 T cell receptor beta chains from one sample, sequenced in a study of T cells after yellow fever vaccination (dated by TCRdb to between 2017 and 2020). The treatment or condition label on this specimen signifies: live attenuated yellow fever vaccine strain. Libraries were built with 5' RACE. Sequencing instrument: Illumina HiSeq 2500. TCRdb reran the public reads through fastp at Q25 and MiXCR, keeping productive beta chains. Merged by CDR3 protein, the rows form single entries marked with the most common genes and DNA. The sample table contains hundreds of thousands of distinct CDR3 sequences; only one count was recorded for roughly 12% of them. The ten largest clones represent about 16% of the sample. The sequencing used PBMCs, collected on the day of the yellow fever booster vaccination. These receptors were taken from a man aged 25 to 40 who received the YFV17D yellow fever vaccine.

The chain uses TRBV10-2 and TRBJ2-4; 11 bases are shared with TRBD1. CDR1 WSHSY and CDR2 SAAADI come from the germline V gene. Trimming took 9 bases from V and 3 from J; bases not matched to a gene: 4. This CDR3 comprises 14 residues. CDR3 loop: CASGQGAGKNIQYF. In nucleotides, the CDR3 is TGCGCCAGTGGACAGGGGGCGGGCAAAAACATTCAGTACTTC.

By its share, this clonotype is medium-sized. This chain joins TRBV5-1 and TRBJ2-1; 8 bases fit TRBD2. Trimming took 0 bases from V and 8 from J; bases not matched to a gene: 10. CDR1 is SGHRS, CDR2 YFSETQ, per germline. This CDR3 has 16 amino acids. The CDR3 DNA is TGCGCCAGCAGCTTGGTGTTTGGGACTAGTGCCGATGAGCAGTTCTTC. It specifies CASSLVFGTSADEQFF.

The V call is TRBV24-1, the J call TRBJ2-5, with TRBD1 identical over 7 bases. The CDR3 has 17 amino acids. Germline assignment: CDR1 KGHDR and CDR2 SFDVKD. Trimming cost V 8 bases and J 5 bases; bases outside gene matches: 19. DNA of the CDR3: TGTGCCACCATCAAGGACAGGCCGGAAACTAGAGGGGAGACCCAGTACTTC. This gives the protein CATIKDRPETRGETQYF.

This clonotype has a handful of counts. The chain has TRBV20-1 and TRBJ2-4, with unresolved D. The CDR3 has 11 residues. V was pared by 6 bases and J by 6 bases, with 9 bases between. Germline V gene sequence: CDR1 DFQATT, CDR2 SNEGSKA (reference sequence). CDR3 nucleotides: TGCAGTGCAGGAATGTTAAACATTCAGTACTTC. Translated: CSAGMLNIQYF.

The chain carries TRBV7-7 and TRBJ2-1, with unresolved D. Germline loops: CDR1 SSHAT, CDR2 FNYEAQ (reference sequence). Trimming removed 5 bases at V and 7 bases at J, with 15 bases between. The CDR3 covers 14 residues. The CDR3 DNA reads TGTGCCAGCAGCCCACACCGAGCCTCGAATGAGCAGTTCTTC. It codes for CASSPHRASNEQFF.

This clonotype has more than one count but fewer than ten. V and J are TRBV24-1 and TRBJ2-3, with 9 bases that match TRBD2. Germline CDR1 reads KGHDR; CDR2 reads SFDVKD. V shed 2 bases, J shed 2 bases, and the junction held 10 bases outside the gene matches. This CDR3 comprises 18 residues. This CDR3 reads CATSDSEGLAGITDTQYF. The CDR3 DNA reads as TGTGCCACCAGTGATTCCGAGGGGCTAGCGGGGATCACAGATACGCAGTATTTT.

The V call is TRBV12-3 or TRBV12-4, the J call TRBJ2-6, with TRBD2 as a possible D gene (6 bases). The CDR3 consists of 16 residues. V lost 2 bases to trimming and J lost 2 bases, with 10 bases between them. CDR3 in amino acids: CASSLPGGAGANVLTF. The CDR3, as DNA: TGTGCCAGCAGTTTACCCGGAGGGGCTGGGGCCAACGTCCTGACTTTC.

The rearrangement joins TRBV18 to TRBJ1-4; D remains ambiguous. Trimming cost V 3 bases and J 8 bases, with 4 bases left between them. CDR3 length: 11 residues. Germline CDR1 and CDR2: KGHSH and LQKENI. CDR3 in DNA: TGTGCCAGCTCACCGCAAGAAAAACTGTTTTTT. As protein: CASSPQEKLFF.

The CDR3 nucleotides are TGTGCCAGCAGTGAAGGGGCAGGAGCCTGGTCCGAGCAGTACTTC. Translating gives CASSEGAGAWSEQYF. This chain links TRBV25-1 with TRBJ2-7; TRBD1 is a possible D gene (5 bases). V was clipped by 2 bases and J by 6 bases, with 17 bases between them. This CDR3 has 15 residues. Looked up from germline, CDR1 is MGHDK and CDR2 is SYGVNS.

This clonotype has just a few counts. The rearrangement links TRBV21-1 to TRBJ2-3. TRBV21-1 is deemed a pseudogene. The length of the CDR3 is 13 residues. In nucleotides, the CDR3 is TGTGCCAGCAGCAACGCACTTGGAGATACGCAGTATTTT. It is translated as CASSNALGDTQYF.

This chain links TRBV4-3 with TRBJ1-1, with D possibly matching TRBD1 (5 bases). Between the trimmed V and J ends, which lost 4 bases and 3 bases, there was a span of 12 bases. The CDR3 contains 14 residues. Germline loops: CDR1 LGHNA, CDR2 YSLEER. The CDR3 DNA is TGCGCCAGCAGCCCTGGGGGGGATGACACTGAAGCTTTCTTT. Protein: CASSPGGDDTEAFF.

J is TRBJ2-5 and V is TRBV11-2; 9 bases align to TRBD2. Germline V lookup: CDR1 SGHAT, CDR2 FQNNGV. V gave up 2 bases and J gave up 2 bases; unmatched junction bases: 12. The length of the CDR3 is 18 residues. The CDR3, as DNA: TGTGCCAGCAGCTTAATCCCCCGGCCTAGCGGGGAACAAGAGACCCAGTACTTC. It encodes CASSLIPRPSGEQETQYF.

This clonotype was recorded a few times. The chain links TRBV6-2 or TRBV6-3 to TRBJ2-6; 7 bases fit TRBD1. The CDR3 spans 15 residues. V was clipped by 2 bases and J by 2 bases; unmatched bases: 0. Germline-derived CDR1 and CDR2 are MNHEY and SVGEGT. The CDR3 sequence: CASSYRGPGANVLTF. For the CDR3, the DNA is TGTGCCAGCAGTTACAGGGGGCCTGGGGCCAACGTCCTGACTTTC.

This clonotype was seen a handful of times. The chain uses TRBV20-1 and TRBJ2-1; either TRBD1 or TRBD2 may supply D (6 bases each). With 3 bases removed from V and 6 bases from J, the gap between germline ends came to 12 bases. The CDR3 totals 13 residues. CDR1 DFQATT and CDR2 SNEGSKA come from the germline V gene (reference sequence). The CDR3 here is CSARERGVNEQFF. CDR3 nucleotides: TGCAGTGCTAGGGAAAGGGGGGTCAATGAGCAGTTCTTC.

The J gene is TRBJ1-3, the V gene TRBV12-3 or TRBV12-4; 8 bases are shared with TRBD1. CDR3 length equals 15 residues. V was clipped by 5 bases and J by 2 bases; unmatched bases: 5. CDR3 residues: CASSLRTGTGNTIYF. The CDR3 DNA follows: TGTGCCAGCAGTCTTCGGACAGGGACTGGAAACACCATATATTTT.

The V and J genes are TRBV20-1 and TRBJ2-2, with 12 bases fitting TRBD2. CDR1 is DFQATT, CDR2 SNEGSKA, per germline (reference sequence). V was pared by 6 bases and J by 6 bases, with 11 bases of the junction left unmatched. This CDR3 has 16 amino acids. The CDR3 protein is CSALRTSGNFPGELFF. CDR3 sequence (DNA): TGCAGTGCCCTGAGGACTAGCGGGAATTTTCCCGGGGAGCTGTTTTTT.

This clonotype was picked up a small number of times. The CDR3 reads CASSLGTGSGLYNEQFF. The CDR3 coding sequence is TGTGCCAGCAGCTTGGGAACGGGTAGCGGTCTCTACAATGAGCAGTTCTTC. The chain has TRBV5-6 and TRBJ2-1; tentatively, D is TRBD2 (6 bases). This CDR3 is 17 amino acids long. Germline V gene lookup returns CDR1 SGHDT and CDR2 YYEEEE. The germline V and J ends were trimmed by 0 bases and 3 bases, with 16 bases remaining between them.

This clonotype occurred a few times. The chain uses TRBV5-1 and TRBJ2-1; D is possibly TRBD1 (6 bases). CDR1 SGHRS and CDR2 YFSETQ come from the germline V gene. V gave up 0 bases and J gave up 4 bases, with 17 bases separating them. The CDR3 is 17 amino acids. CDR3 in DNA: TGCGCCAGCAGCTTGGAAGGACAGCGGCTAGTTTACAATGAGCAGTTCTTC. Amino acid sequence: CASSLEGQRLVYNEQFF.

There are a few counts of this clonotype. This chain joins TRBV5-8 and TRBJ1-5, with 7 positions matching TRBD1. Germline CDR1 is SGHTS and CDR2 is YDEGEE. The V and J ends lost 5 bases and 3 bases, in that order; junction bases with no gene match: 8. This CDR3 region has 15 residues. The CDR3 DNA is TGTGCCAGCAGAGACAGGGTGACCCCCAATCAGCCCCAGCATTTT. Protein product: CASRDRVTPNQPQHF.

The chain joins TRBV11-2 to TRBJ2-7; TRBD1 agrees at 7 bases. From germline, CDR1 is SGHAT and CDR2 FQNNGV. Germline trimming cut 5 bases from V and 2 bases from J; bases unmatched to any gene: 21. CDR3 length: 19 amino acids. CDR3 in amino acids: CASSLFGVDRTQITYEQYF. The CDR3 coding sequence is TGTGCCAGCAGCCTTTTTGGGGTGGACAGGACGCAAATTACCTACGAGCAGTACTTC. Looking up the rest from reference TRBV11-2 and TRBJ2-7 gives the full variable domain: EAGVAQSPRYKIIEKRQSVAFWCNPISGHATLYWYQQILGQGPKLLIQFQNNGVVDDSQLPKDRFSAERLKGVDSTLKIQPAKLEDSAVYLCASSLFGVDRTQITYEQYFGPGTRLTVT.

The chain couples TRBV15 to TRBJ2-2; 7 bases are shared with TRBD2. This CDR3 region has 16 residues. V shed 1 base and J 7 bases; nucleotides not matched to a gene: 9. Germline-derived CDR1 and CDR2 are LNHNV and YYDKDF (reference sequence). The CDR3 nucleotides are TGTGCCACCAGCAGAGGGACTAGTATCACGAACGGGGAGCTGTTTTTT. Its translation: CATSRGTSITNGELFF. Based on the CDR3 plus reference TRBV15 and TRBJ2-2, the full variable domain is DAMVIQNPRYQVTQFGKPVTLSCSQTLNHNVMYWYQQKSSQAPKLLFHYYDKDFNNEADTPDNFQSRRPNTSFCFLDIRSPGLGDTAMYLCATSRGTSITNGELFFGEGSRLTVL.

This clonotype appeared a few times. The junction departs from the called germline gene at one end, perhaps through a read error. The J gene is TRBJ2-7, the V gene TRBV10-2; possible D gene TRBD2, 6 bases. The CDR3 loop spans 14 amino acids. CDR1 is WSHSY and CDR2 is SAAADI in the germline V gene. CDR3 region: CASNEGGDSYEQYF. The DNA for the CDR3 is TGCGCCAGCAATGAGGGCGGGGACTCCTACGAGCAGTACTTC.

This clonotype has just a few counts. The rearrangement links TRBV7-3 to TRBJ2-5; D is tentatively TRBD1 or TRBD2 (5 bases each). This CDR3 region has 13 residues. With 5 bases removed from V and 4 bases from J, the gap between germline ends came to 11 bases. Germline lookup yields CDR1 SGHTA and CDR2 FQGTGA. The CDR3 nucleotides are TGTGCCAGCAGCACTAGGGGTGGAGAGACCCAGTACTTC. It codes for CASSTRGGETQYF.

This clonotype was counted many times. This chain uses TRBV7-8 with TRBJ1-6; D not certain. Trimming took 1 base from V and 0 from J, leaving 13 bases between them. CDR1 is SGHVS, CDR2 FQNEAQ, per germline. This CDR3 has 18 residues. The CDR3 spells CASSLGMTGSSYNSPLHF. CDR3 DNA: TGTGCCAGCAGCTTAGGAATGACGGGGAGCTCCTATAATTCACCCCTCCACTTT.

The J gene is TRBJ2-5, the V gene TRBV7-6; unclear D gene. Germline lookup yields CDR1 SGHVS and CDR2 FNYEAQ. V lost 1 base, J lost 5 bases, and 11 bases lay in between. The CDR3 is 14 residues long. CDR3 nucleotide sequence: TGTGCCAGCAGCTTAGATTCAGTTCGGGAGACCCAGTACTTC. This encodes CASSLDSVRETQYF.

The V gene is TRBV7-2, the J gene TRBJ1-1; D remains ambiguous. V was clipped by 2 bases and J by 3 bases, with 7 bases between them. CDR1 and CDR2 (germline): SGHTA, FQGNSA. This CDR3 spans 13 amino acids. The CDR3 coding sequence is TGTGCCAGCAGCTTATCGCGAGACACTGAAGCTTTCTTT. This encodes CASSLSRDTEAFF.

This clonotype was seen repeatedly, ten times or more. The chain is built from TRBV5-4 and TRBJ2-5; D possibly corresponds to TRBD2 (6 bases). V was pared by 2 bases and J by 2 bases, with 10 bases between. There are 14 residues in the CDR3. From germline, CDR1 is SGHNT and CDR2 YYREEE (reference sequence). CDR3 in amino acids: CASSLGTRQETQYF. The CDR3 coding sequence is TGTGCCAGCAGCTTAGGGACTCGACAAGAGACCCAGTACTTC. Variable domain in full (rest from reference TRBV5-4 and TRBJ2-5): ETGVTQSPTHLIKTRGQQVTLRCSSQSGHNTVSWYQQALGQGPQFIFQYYREEENGRGNFPPRFSGLQFPNYSSELNVNALELDDSALYLCASSLGTRQETQYFGPGTRLLVL.

The chain has TRBV5-1 and TRBJ1-1; D remains ambiguous. The germline gives CDR1 SGHRS, CDR2 YFSETQ. Trimming took off 4 bases at V and 1 base at J, with 11 bases between the two ends. This CDR3 is 14 amino acids long. The CDR3 DNA reads TGCGCCAGCAGCGATTGGCGGGGGAACACTGAAGCTTTCTTT. Residues: CASSDWRGNTEAFF.

The chain uses TRBV3-1 and TRBJ2-2, with D possibly matching TRBD2 (5 bases). Looked up from germline, CDR1 is LGHDT and CDR2 is YNNKEL (reference sequence). The CDR3 contains 16 residues. V was cut by 5 bases and J by 1 base, with 14 bases left in between. The CDR3 here is CASSAGERLNTGELFF. The CDR3 region has the DNA TGTGCCAGCAGCGCCGGGGAGCGGTTGAACACCGGGGAGCTGTTTTTT.

This clonotype was picked up a small number of times. V usage is TRBV4-3 and J usage is TRBJ2-3; D might be TRBD1 or TRBD2, each matching 5 bases. This CDR3 contains 19 residues. Germline CDR1 reads LGHNA; CDR2 reads YSLEER. V was cut by 3 bases and J by 0 bases, with 22 bases left in between. DNA for the CDR3: TGCGCCAGCAGCCAGTTCTTTGGGACCGATCACTCTAGCACAGATACGCAGTATTTT. Protein product: CASSQFFGTDHSSTDTQYF.

This clonotype was picked up a small number of times. The rearrangement uses TRBV12-3 or TRBV12-4 and TRBJ2-7; D gene uncertain. The CDR3 length is 14 residues. V was clipped by 5 bases and J by 2 bases, with 13 bases between them. The CDR3: CASSARIPAYEQYF. The DNA of the CDR3 is TGTGCCAGCAGTGCGAGGATACCCGCCTACGAGCAGTACTTC.